The 11 T cell receptor beta chains listed next were all sequenced from one sample in a study of OX40 agonist ivuxolimab in advanced cancers. The method was immunoSEQ multiplex PCR; TCRdb's version includes in-frame clones alone and lacks a portion of them. Of tens of thousands of clones in the sample, 88% were seen once. This material consisted of CD4+ or CD8+ T cells sorted from blood, taken in a trial of the OX40 agonist ivuxolimab. The receptor source for this set is an adult with an advanced solid tumor such as melanoma, head and neck, liver or kidney cancer.

The chain is built from TRBV15 and TRBJ1-6; no definite D call. The CDR3 runs to 13 residues. Trimming took 2 bases from V and 9 from J, leaving 8 bases between them. Germline loops: CDR1 LNHNV, CDR2 YYDKDF (reference sequence). The CDR3 DNA is TGTGCCACCAGCAGACGGACCGGTTCACCCCTCCACTTT. Its protein is CATSRRTGSPLHF.

This sequence joins TRBV10-3 and TRBJ1-2; a possible D gene is TRBD1 (5 bases). V shed 0 bases and J shed 4 bases, with 12 bases lying between them. Germline V gene sequence: CDR1 ENHRY, CDR2 SYGVKD. The CDR3 spans 15 residues. The CDR3 DNA sequence: TGTGCCATCAGTGAGTCTGGAGGGGCAGGCTATGGCTACACCTTC. Protein: CAISESGGAGYGYTF.

The genes are TRBV9 and TRBJ2-2, with a tentative D call TRBD2 (5 bases). The CDR3 contains 14 residues. The germline CDR1 and CDR2 sequences are SGDLS and YYNGEE. V dropped 4 bases and J dropped 7 bases, with 14 bases sitting between them. CDR3 region: CASSPRTADGELFF. In DNA, the CDR3 is TGTGCCAGCAGCCCCCGTACAGCGGACGGGGAGCTGTTTTTT.

V gene TRBV2 combines with J gene TRBJ2-7; perhaps TRBD1 as D (6 bases). CDR1 is SNHLY and CDR2 is FYNNEI in the germline V gene. V lost 6 bases and J 7 bases, leaving 16 bases between the germline ends. The CDR3 totals 13 residues. CDR3 loop: CASRTDRAAEQYF. The CDR3 bases are TGTGCCAGCAGGACGGACAGAGCCGCGGAGCAGTACTTC.

The chain couples TRBV19 to TRBJ2-1, with TRBD1 identical over 9 bases. Unmatched junction bases numbered 2, after V lost 8 bases and J lost 0 bases. The germline gives CDR1 LNHDA, CDR2 SQIVND (reference sequence). CDR3 size: 14 residues. The CDR3 protein is CASGQGSSYNEQFF. As DNA, the CDR3 is TGTGCCAGTGGACAGGGGAGCTCCTACAATGAGCAGTTCTTC.

A single count supports this clone. The junction shows a germline mismatch at one end, possibly a read error. V gene TRBV4-1 combines with J gene TRBJ2-7; 14 nucleotides match TRBD2. The CDR3 totals 15 residues. Germline V gene data show CDR1 as MGHRA and CDR2 as YSYEKL. In nucleotides, the CDR3 is TGCGCCAGCAGCAAAGAGGGGACTAGCGGGAGAGGGCAGTACTTC. Encoded protein: CASSKEGTSGRGQYF.

J is TRBJ2-2 and V is TRBV28, with TRBD1 matching over 7 bases. In germline, CDR1 is MDHEN, CDR2 SYDVKM. Trimming removed 4 bases from V and 7 bases from J; junction bases left unmatched: 3. The CDR3 covers 13 residues. The CDR3 DNA sequence: TGTGCCAGCAGTTACCGACAGGGCGGGGAGCTGTTTTTT. Its protein is CASSYRQGGELFF.

The gene calls are TRBV7-3 and TRBJ2-1; D perhaps matches TRBD2 (5 bases). CDR1 is SGHTA, CDR2 FQGTGA, per germline. The V gene lost 1 base and the J gene lost 6 bases, with 10 bases spanning the gap. The CDR3 is 14 residues long. DNA of the CDR3: TGTGCCAGCAGCTTAAGCCTAGCCTCCAATGAGCAGTTCTTC. It is translated as CASSLSLASNEQFF.

This chain joins TRBV5-1 and TRBJ2-2; 10 bases are shared with TRBD1. The junction had 3 bases not matched to a gene; V was cut back by 3 bases and J by 4 bases. In germline, CDR1 is SGHRS, CDR2 YFSETQ. The CDR3 is 15 amino acids. CDR3: CASSYGTGVTGELFF. For the CDR3, the DNA is TGCGCCAGCAGCTACGGGACAGGGGTCACCGGGGAGCTGTTTTTT.

This chain uses TRBV5-6 with TRBJ1-2, with D perhaps matching TRBD1 (5 bases). V lost 2 bases to trimming and J lost 6 bases, with 17 bases between them. The CDR3 sequence is 15 residues long. Germline-derived CDR1 and CDR2 are SGHDT and YYEEEE. CDR3 region: CASSFPGHLIHGYTF. For the CDR3, the DNA is TGTGCCAGCAGCTTCCCCGGACACCTAATCCATGGCTACACCTTC.

The chain links TRBV5-3 to TRBJ2-7; TRBD1 is a possible D gene (6 bases). TRBV5-3 is marked as an open reading frame, function uncertain. V gave up 4 bases and J gave up 3 bases, with 32 bases separating them. The CDR3 covers 20 residues. The CDR3 region is CARSAPSTGPPSRPLYEQYF. In DNA form, the CDR3 reads TGTGCCAGAAGCGCACCCTCGACAGGCCCACCGAGCCGTCCCCTCTACGAGCAGTACTTC.